This T cell receptor beta chain is from a study of blood T cell repertoires in COVID-19. The CDR3 totals 14 residues. Trimming left V 6 bases short and J 1 base short, with 12 bases between. Germline CDR1 is MNHNY and CDR2 is SVGAGI (reference sequence). TCRdb keeps only in-frame clones here, not all; method: immunoSEQ multiplex PCR. Here the sample spans under 300,000 clones, about 93% being singletons. Source material: peripheral blood. The TCR comes from a man aged 25-45 years with COVID-19, enrolled during active disease. This chain uses TRBV6-6 with TRBJ1-1; D gene ambiguous. The CDR3 is CASRQTDKNTEAFF. CDR3 in DNA: TGTGCCAGCAGACAAACAGACAAGAACACTGAAGCTTTCTTT.